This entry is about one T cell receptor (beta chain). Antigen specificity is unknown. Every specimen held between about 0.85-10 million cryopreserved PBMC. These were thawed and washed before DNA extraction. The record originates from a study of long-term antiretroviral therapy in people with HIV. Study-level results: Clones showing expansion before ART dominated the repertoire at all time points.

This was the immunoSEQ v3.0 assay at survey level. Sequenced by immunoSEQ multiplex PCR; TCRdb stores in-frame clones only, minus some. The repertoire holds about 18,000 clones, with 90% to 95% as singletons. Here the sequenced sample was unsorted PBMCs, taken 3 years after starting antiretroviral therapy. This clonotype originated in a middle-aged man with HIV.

This CDR3 is CAWSATGGTGNTIYF. Written as DNA, the CDR3 is TGTGCCTGGAGTGCGACAGGGGGAACTGGAAACACCATATATTTT. The chain couples TRBV30 to TRBJ1-3; 9 bases are shared with TRBD1. The junction had 3 bases not matched to a gene; V was cut back by 1 base and J by 2 bases. The length of the CDR3 is 15 residues. Germline-derived CDR1 and CDR2 are GTSNPN and SVGIG (reference sequence). The variable domain in full, with the rest retrieved from reference TRBV30 and TRBJ1-3, is SQTIHQWPATLVQPVGSPLSLECTVEGTSNPNLYWYRQAAGRGLQLLFYSVGIGQISSEVPQNLSASRPQDRQFILSSKKLLLSDSGFYLCAWSATGGTGNTIYFGEGSWLTVV.